This TCR beta chain was documented in a study of OX40 agonist ivuxolimab in advanced cancers. Study background: The group had a mean age of about 64 years, ranged from about 20 to 80, and was 82.7% male.

Study-level points and caveats: The study did not work out the antigen specificity of the expanded peripheral T cells.

With 2 bases removed from V and 0 bases from J, the gap between germline ends came to 10 bases. CDR3 size: 15 residues. CDR1 is SGDLS and CDR2 is YYNGEE in the germline V gene. About this clone itself: Its antigen is unknown.

TCRdb's copy holds only in-frame clones and misses some; the assay was immunoSEQ multiplex PCR. The table shows 65,000 to 75,000 clones, with 70% to 90% occurring only once. The starting material was CD4+ or CD8+ T cells sorted from blood, obtained in a trial of the OX40 agonist ivuxolimab. The rearrangement uses TRBV9 and TRBJ2-3; D is possibly TRBD2 (6 bases). The source of this sequence is an adult with an advanced solid tumor such as melanoma, head and neck, liver or kidney cancer. The CDR3 region is CASSVSGTSTDTQYF. Here the CDR3 DNA reads TGTGCCAGCAGCGTCTCCGGGACTAGCACAGATACGCAGTATTTT.